This TCR beta chain was recorded in a study of T-cell memory formation after mild COVID-19. Study summary: TCR clusters were mostly confined to one donor each.

V was trimmed by 5 bases and J by 15 bases, leaving 17 bases between them. Germline lookup yields CDR1 SEHNR and CDR2 FQNEAQ (reference sequence). The CDR3 has 12 residues. This clonotype came up a few times. Its antigen is not identified. General study findings and limits: Clonal second-wave expansions that peaked on day 37 had unconfirmed SARS-CoV-2 specificity. Clones contracting across day 15 to 85 had a balanced CD4/CD8 profile; later expanding clones leaned CD4+. Memory cells collected pre-infection included some clones that later responded, suggesting cross-reactive memory joined.

Via MiXCR, TCRdb re-called the 5' RACE reads, giving one row per CDR3 protein. The sample carries roughly 100,000 distinct CDR3 sequences, about an eighth recorded once. This clonotype was sampled from an adult woman who had mild COVID-19 (a few samples of this study predate the infection). Cell type and time point are not known. This chain links TRBV7-9 with TRBJ2-1; no clear D. The sample was PBMCs or a T cell subset sorted from them (not recorded which). CDR3 sequence: CASSAGTPEAFF. Here the CDR3 DNA reads TGTGCCAGCAGCGCAGGAACCCCCGAAGCGTTCTTC.